Sequencing of this TCR beta chain was carried out in a study of CD8 T cells in ankylosing spondylitis. Findings and limits, study-wide: Typical of ankylosing spondylitis blood, it appeared, was a TCR beta motif of eight highly homologous variants.

The sample holds many counts of this clonotype. What it binds is unknown. One entry per CDR3 protein results from TCRdb running MiXCR on the 5' RACE reads. The data contain fewer than 200,000 distinct CDR3 sequences, 18% of them singletons. There are 15 residues in the CDR3. V trimming: 4 bases; J trimming: 4 bases; junction bases outside the gene matches: 9. In germline, CDR1 is ENHRY, CDR2 SYGVKD. Sequenced input: blood, either unsorted or a sorted T cell fraction (not recorded which). The chain uses TRBV10-3 and TRBJ1-1; TRBD1 matches at 7 bases. The clonotype comes from a male donor under 30 with ankylosing spondylitis or in good health (not recorded which). The CDR3: CAISVGTDQITEAFF. The CDR3, as DNA: TGTGCCATCAGTGTTGGGACAGACCAAATCACTGAAGCTTTCTTT.